These T cell receptor beta chains were read from a single sample in a study of blood T cell repertoires in COVID-19. Repertoires were generated with immunoSEQ multiplex PCR, while TCRdb's copy carries only in-frame clones and drops some. The data contain roughly 260,000 clones, more than 80% of them singletons. Sequencing was performed on peripheral blood. Receptors originate from a woman in her 40s with acute or convalescent COVID-19. CDR3s include the opening cysteine and the closing phenylalanine or tryptophan. The D gene is left open where the match is weak. Not all rows give a size; the values are once, few, many and, for expanded clones, a class.

.	TRBV6-5	TRBJ1-1	.	CASSSGAGVSNTEAFF	TGTGCCAGCAGTTCCGGGGCAGGGGTTTCGAACACTGAAGCTTTCTTT
.	TRBV5-8	TRBJ2-1	TRBD1	CASSPGGISYNEQFF	TGTGCCAGCAGCCCAGGGGGCATCTCCTACAATGAGCAGTTCTTC
.	TRBV5-1	TRBJ2-5	.	CASSLGGEETQYF	TGCGCCAGCAGCTTGGGGGGCGAAGAGACCCAGTACTTC
.	TRBV25-1	TRBJ1-1	.	CASRSVINRVETEAFF	TGTGCCAGCAGAAGTGTTATTAACAGGGTTGAGACTGAAGCTTTCTTT
.	TRBV2	TRBJ2-3	.	CASRGGQSTDTQYF	TGTGCCAGCAGGGGGGGACAGAGCACAGATACGCAGTATTTT
.	TRBV7-2	TRBJ2-5	.	CASRPRPERNQETQYF	TGTGCCAGCAGACCCCGACCCGAGCGCAACCAAGAGACCCAGTACTTC
.	TRBV5-6	TRBJ1-5	TRBD1	CASSLGGDQPQHF	TGTGCCAGCAGCTTAGGGGGCGATCAGCCCCAGCATTTT
.	TRBV12-3/TRBV12-4	TRBJ1-1	.	CASSSRGNTEAFF	TGTGCCAGCAGTTCGCGGGGCAACACTGAAGCTTTCTTT
.	TRBV9	TRBJ2-4	.	CASSVAAGMDIQYF	TGTGCCAGCAGCGTAGCTGCGGGGATGGACATTCAGTACTTC
.	TRBV10-2	TRBJ2-3	.	CASIGQPSTDTQYF	TGCGCCAGCATCGGACAGCCTAGCACAGATACGCAGTATTTT
.	TRBV18	TRBJ1-1	.	CASSPGVNTEAFF	TGTGCCAGCTCACCGGGAGTAAACACTGAAGCTTTCTTT
.	TRBV6-1	TRBJ1-5	.	CASSEVGRGRDQPQHF	TGTGCCAGCAGTGAAGTCGGCAGGGGCAGGGATCAGCCCCAGCATTTT
.	TRBV25-1	TRBJ2-3	.	CASTKDTQYF	TGTGCCAGCACTAAAGATACGCAGTATTTT
.	TRBV3-1/TRBV3-2	TRBJ2-1	TRBD1	CASSSTTGNNEQFF	TGTGCCAGCAGCTCTACGACAGGGAACAATGAGCAGTTCTTC
.	TRBV2	TRBJ1-6	.	CASSEWVRNRVASPLHF	TGTGCCAGCAGTGAATGGGTACGGAACAGGGTCGCTTCACCCCTCCACTTT
.	TRBV19	TRBJ2-3	.	CASSIPLGQGWATQYF	TGTGCCAGTAGTATCCCCCTTGGGCAGGGGTGGGCTACGCAGTATTTT
.	TRBV5-6	TRBJ1-2	TRBD1	CASSLGPDRMDGYTF	TGTGCCAGCAGCCTGGGACCGGACAGGATGGATGGCTACACCTTC
.	TRBV5-4	TRBJ2-6	.	CASSPPRGSGANVLTF	TGTGCCAGCAGCCCCCCCCGGGGCTCTGGGGCCAACGTCCTGACTTTC
.	TRBV12-3/TRBV12-4	TRBJ1-1	TRBD1	CASSRRGRGVAFF	TGTGCCAGCAGTCGCAGGGGGCGAGGAGTTGCTTTCTTT
.	TRBV29-1	TRBJ1-2	TRBD1	CSADQDRASGGYTF	TGCAGCGCCGATCAGGACAGGGCCTCCGGTGGCTACACCTTC
.	TRBV6-5	TRBJ1-6	TRBD1	CASRWTGGNSPLHF	TGTGCCAGCAGGTGGACAGGAGGGAATTCACCCCTCCACTTT
.	TRBV10-3	TRBJ1-6	TRBD1	CAISAGQGDSPLHF	TGTGCCATCAGTGCGGGACAGGGGGACTCACCCCTCCACTTT
.	TRBV9	TRBJ2-1	.	CASSVRDTSLYNEQFF	TGTGCCAGCAGCGTTCGGGACACCTCTCTCTACAATGAGCAGTTCTTC
.	TRBV30	TRBJ1-1	.	CATGHLNTEAFF	TGTGCCACGGGACACTTGAACACTGAAGCTTTCTTT
.	TRBV27	TRBJ2-5	.	CASSLMTGGETQYF	TGTGCCAGCAGTTTAATGACAGGAGGAGAGACCCAGTACTTC
.	TRBV19	TRBJ1-2	.	CASSIGSAGYTF	TGTGCCAGTAGTATCGGGAGCGCTGGCTACACCTTC
.	TRBV6-1	TRBJ2-3	TRBD1	CASSEGQGTASTDTQYF	TGTGCCAGCAGTGAAGGACAGGGAACGGCTAGCACAGATACGCAGTATTTT
.	TRBV4-2	TRBJ2-1	TRBD2	CASSQATSGGHNEQFF	TGTGCCAGCAGCCAAGCCACTAGCGGGGGACACAATGAGCAGTTCTTC
.	TRBV4-1	TRBJ2-1	.	CASSLRSSYNEQFF	TGCGCCAGCAGCCTCCGTTCGTCCTACAATGAGCAGTTCTTC
.	TRBV29-1	TRBJ1-1	.	CSVDPDQGYTEAFF	TGCAGCGTTGATCCTGATCAGGGTTACACTGAAGCTTTCTTT
.	TRBV6-4	TRBJ1-1	.	CASSSWGGNTEAFF	TGTGCCAGCAGCTCGTGGGGAGGGAACACTGAAGCTTTCTTT
.	TRBV3-1/TRBV3-2	TRBJ1-2	.	CASSQDLGVSYGYTF	TGTGCCAGCAGCCAAGATCTAGGGGTGAGCTATGGCTACACCTTC
.	TRBV7-2	TRBJ2-5	.	CASSPWGGAIVETQYF	TGTGCCAGCAGCCCATGGGGGGGGGCGATCGTAGAGACCCAGTACTTC
.	TRBV25-1	TRBJ1-1	.	CASSKQQNTEAFF	TGTGCCAGCAGCAAACAGCAGAACACTGAAGCTTTCTTT
.	TRBV19	TRBJ2-2	.	CASGTTANTGELFF	TGTGCCAGTGGGACAACTGCGAACACCGGGGAGCTGTTTTTT
.	TRBV25-1	TRBJ1-2	.	CASSARGAIRDGYTF	TGTGCCAGCAGTGCCCGGGGAGCGATAAGGGATGGCTACACCTTC
once	TRBV2	TRBJ1-1	.	CASSYYLSRGNTEAFF	TGTGCCAGCAGTTACTACCTATCCCGGGGGAACACTGAAGCTTTCTTT
.	TRBV19	TRBJ1-1	.	CASSMFSGVGTEAFF	TGTGCCAGTAGTATGTTCAGCGGGGTAGGGACTGAAGCTTTCTTT
.	TRBV19	TRBJ1-2	TRBD1	CASSNGTGIVYGYTF	TGTGCCAGTAGTAACGGGACAGGGATTGTCTATGGCTACACCTTC
.	TRBV19	TRBJ1-1	TRBD1	CASLRGRLGYTEAFF	TGTGCCAGTCTCAGGGGGCGCCTGGGGTACACTGAAGCTTTCTTT
.	TRBV30	TRBJ1-1	.	CAWSVPVGRYLPFGNTEAFF	TGTGCCTGGAGTGTACCGGTCGGTAGATACCTCCCTTTTGGGAACACTGAAGCTTTCTTT
.	TRBV20-1	TRBJ2-2	TRBD1	CSASPGQSNTGELFF	TGCAGTGCTAGTCCGGGACAGTCAAACACCGGGGAGCTGTTTTTT
.	TRBV5-1	TRBJ1-4	.	CASSFSATNEKLFF	TGCGCCAGCAGCTTCAGTGCAACTAATGAAAAACTGTTTTTT
.	TRBV2	TRBJ1-4	.	CASSPGGYDEKLFF	TGTGCCAGCAGTCCTGGGGGGTACGATGAAAAACTGTTTTTT
.	TRBV4-2	TRBJ2-4	.	CASSQIWLGAAENIQYF	TGTGCCAGCAGCCAAATTTGGCTGGGGGCAGCGGAAAACATTCAGTACTTC
.	TRBV15	TRBJ1-6	.	CATSTSGAISPLHF	TGTGCCACCAGCACCTCCGGTGCTATTTCACCCCTCCACTTT
.	TRBV18	TRBJ1-2	TRBD1	CASSAGTGYGYTF	TGTGCCAGCTCCGCCGGGACAGGCTATGGCTACACCTTC
.	TRBV27	TRBJ1-6	TRBD1	CASSTYGQGISPLHF	TGTGCCAGCAGTACATACGGACAGGGGATTTCACCCCTCCACTTT
.	TRBV6-5	TRBJ1-3	.	CASSPGGTGNTIYF	TGTGCCAGCAGTCCCGGGGGAACTGGAAACACCATATATTTT
.	TRBV14	TRBJ1-3	.	CASSQGYYSGTNTIYF	TGTGCCAGCAGCCAAGGATATTACAGCGGGACAAACACCATATATTTT
.	TRBV6-5	TRBJ2-1	TRBD1	CASSLTGTAHNEQFF	TGTGCCAGCAGTCTTACCGGGACAGCCCACAATGAGCAGTTCTTC
.	TRBV5-1	TRBJ1-1	.	CASSPNRQDIEAFF	TGCGCCAGCAGCCCAAACAGACAGGATATAGAAGCTTTCTTT